Listed below are T cell receptor beta chains from one sample, sequenced in a study of long-term antiretroviral therapy in people with HIV. TCRdb's table, derived via immunoSEQ multiplex PCR, lists solely in-frame clones and lacks some. The profile covers 15,000 to 20,000 clones, with around 84% appearing a single time and roughly 8% taken by the ten largest. Sequencing was performed on unsorted PBMCs, taken 0.9 years after starting antiretroviral therapy. These receptors were taken from a man between 18 and 29 years old with HIV. CDR3s leave out the opening cysteine and the closing phenylalanine or tryptophan. The order of the fields is J gene, V gene, clone size, CDR3 protein. Rows may omit the clone size; those that give it use once, few, many or a size class.

j_gene: TRBJ2-7; v_gene: TRBV6-1; abundance: .; CDR3aa: ASTGGGSYEQY
j_gene: TRBJ2-7; v_gene: TRBV4-1; abundance: few; CDR3aa: ASSHLDRSVNEQY
j_gene: TRBJ1-3; v_gene: TRBV30; abundance: .; CDR3aa: AWRRDRATSGNTIY
j_gene: TRBJ1-2; v_gene: TRBV18; abundance: few; CDR3aa: ASSPQTGPNYGYT
j_gene: TRBJ1-1; v_gene: TRBV7-9; abundance: .; CDR3aa: ASSLRRGRNTEAF
j_gene: TRBJ2-6; v_gene: TRBV10-2; abundance: .; CDR3aa: ASSDPGAGANVLT
j_gene: TRBJ2-7; v_gene: TRBV25-1; abundance: .; CDR3aa: ASSAGLRGEQY
j_gene: TRBJ2-1; v_gene: TRBV28; abundance: .; CDR3aa: ASSLSRMVLYNEQF
j_gene: TRBJ1-2; v_gene: TRBV10-3; abundance: .; CDR3aa: AISATGPGYT
j_gene: TRBJ1-1; v_gene: TRBV18; abundance: .; CDR3aa: ASSPLGLSLGAF
j_gene: TRBJ1-5; v_gene: TRBV2; abundance: .; CDR3aa: ASGRAGNQPQH
j_gene: TRBJ1-6; v_gene: TRBV5-1; abundance: .; CDR3aa: ASSLEGFGSPLH
j_gene: TRBJ2-3; v_gene: TRBV7-9; abundance: .; CDR3aa: ASSGGGTDTQY
j_gene: TRBJ2-5; v_gene: TRBV25-1; abundance: .; CDR3aa: ASSHGGEETQY
j_gene: TRBJ1-2; v_gene: TRBV9; abundance: once; CDR3aa: ASSVLTGKLNGYT
j_gene: TRBJ2-3; v_gene: TRBV4-1; abundance: once; CDR3aa: ASRDRGLKDTQY
j_gene: TRBJ1-2; v_gene: TRBV7-2; abundance: .; CDR3aa: ASRKSERRLEGYT
j_gene: TRBJ2-7; v_gene: TRBV9; abundance: .; CDR3aa: ASSVGVTYEQY
j_gene: TRBJ1-1; v_gene: TRBV11-2; abundance: .; CDR3aa: ASSLDLRGEAF
j_gene: TRBJ1-1; v_gene: TRBV9; abundance: .; CDR3aa: ASSSPDTEAF
j_gene: TRBJ1-4; v_gene: TRBV5-5; abundance: .; CDR3aa: ASSSPGPREEKLF
j_gene: TRBJ2-5; v_gene: TRBV13; abundance: .; CDR3aa: ASSFEAEYQETQY
j_gene: TRBJ2-3; v_gene: TRBV10-3; abundance: .; CDR3aa: AISESSGGADTQY
j_gene: TRBJ2-5; v_gene: TRBV2; abundance: .; CDR3aa: ASRGQGGQETQY
j_gene: TRBJ1-2; v_gene: TRBV27; abundance: .; CDR3aa: ASSRTGNYGYT
j_gene: TRBJ1-5; v_gene: TRBV18; abundance: .; CDR3aa: ASSRADGGPQH
j_gene: TRBJ1-2; v_gene: TRBV6-6; abundance: .; CDR3aa: ASSYGQGVYGYT
j_gene: TRBJ1-4; v_gene: TRBV28; abundance: .; CDR3aa: ASSPGRNEKLF
j_gene: TRBJ1-3; v_gene: TRBV9; abundance: .; CDR3aa: ASSVDWAANSGNTIY
j_gene: TRBJ2-2; v_gene: TRBV7-2; abundance: .; CDR3aa: ASSFGVGGALIGELF
j_gene: TRBJ2-5; v_gene: TRBV7-9; abundance: .; CDR3aa: ASMLAGGKETQY
j_gene: TRBJ1-2; v_gene: TRBV21-1; abundance: .; CDR3aa: ASSKRGTSYGYT
j_gene: TRBJ1-6; v_gene: TRBV19; abundance: .; CDR3aa: ASSIINLKGSPLH
j_gene: TRBJ1-4; v_gene: TRBV6-1; abundance: few; CDR3aa: ASSEPLGQGGEKLF
j_gene: TRBJ1-1; v_gene: TRBV7-2; abundance: .; CDR3aa: ASSRTGPLTEAF
j_gene: TRBJ2-5; v_gene: TRBV5-1; abundance: once; CDR3aa: ASSLISQTGSQETQY
j_gene: TRBJ1-3; v_gene: TRBV10-3; abundance: few; CDR3aa: AISEETGGNTIY
j_gene: TRBJ1-2; v_gene: TRBV9; abundance: few; CDR3aa: ASSVDGDSYGYT
j_gene: TRBJ2-2; v_gene: TRBV2; abundance: .; CDR3aa: ASSLDRYTGELF
j_gene: TRBJ1-2; v_gene: TRBV28; abundance: .; CDR3aa: ASSLRRVNWHGYT
j_gene: TRBJ2-2; v_gene: TRBV6-6; abundance: .; CDR3aa: ASKDSLTGELF
j_gene: TRBJ1-6; v_gene: TRBV30; abundance: .; CDR3aa: AWSVQPFGVNNSPLH
j_gene: TRBJ1-2; v_gene: TRBV12-5; abundance: .; CDR3aa: ASGWDSSNYGYT
j_gene: TRBJ1-6; v_gene: TRBV6-5; abundance: .; CDR3aa: ASRPDGSNSPLH
j_gene: TRBJ1-1; v_gene: TRBV28; abundance: .; CDR3aa: ATYRMTRTEAF
j_gene: TRBJ1-4; v_gene: TRBV19; abundance: .; CDR3aa: ASSPGHVNEKLF
j_gene: TRBJ2-7; v_gene: TRBV6-1; abundance: .; CDR3aa: ASSFGRLDEQY
j_gene: TRBJ1-1; v_gene: TRBV27; abundance: .; CDR3aa: ASSLGSFVTEAF
j_gene: TRBJ2-5; v_gene: TRBV25-1; abundance: .; CDR3aa: ASSGETQY
j_gene: TRBJ2-3; v_gene: TRBV18; abundance: .; CDR3aa: ASSPSTDTQY
j_gene: TRBJ2-7; v_gene: TRBV18; abundance: .; CDR3aa: ASSPEAGFSYEQY
j_gene: TRBJ2-1; v_gene: TRBV5-1; abundance: .; CDR3aa: ASSLGGRSYNEQF